This T cell receptor (beta chain) stems from a study of regulatory T cells in long-lasting Graves disease. This clonotype was detected many times. Its target is not known. Libraries of TCR beta came from iRepertoire HTBI primers plus Arm-PCR of CDR3 regions. As handled by the study authors: Identification of gene segments yielded more than 60 TRBV and more than eleven TRBJ across samples. TCRdb re-called the multiplex PCR reads with MiXCR, one entry per CDR3 protein. The V and J calls come from TCRdb's annotation, not from the publication. The data contain more than 450,000 distinct CDR3 sequences, 9.5% to 15% of them singletons. Described time point: newly diagnosed GD, antithyroid drugs for less than 3 months. TCR sequences were obtained from RNA taken from PBMCs. Study conclusions and caveats: Persistent Graves' patients possessed reduced TCR diversity relative to recently diagnosed ones. Only a small sample size was used, which may have cut accuracy.

The CDR3 runs to 15 residues. Germline assignment: CDR1 LNHDA and CDR2 SQIVND (reference sequence). Trimming removed 4 bases from V and 5 bases from J, with 17 bases in between. This sample was also put to use in a study of T cells in Graves' hyperthyroidism and ophthalmopathy. That source adds: Uncontrolled infections, other autoimmune diseases, pregnancy or lactation led to exclusion of patients.

The receptor comes from a woman younger than 45 with Graves disease. Here the sequenced sample was peripheral blood mononuclear cells (PBMCs), taken at new diagnosis, from a patient treated with antithyroid drugs. This chain joins TRBV19 and TRBJ1-1, with a tentative D call TRBD1 (5 bases). CDR3 protein: CASSSAGGIKTEAFF. CDR3 coding DNA: TGTGCCAGTAGTAGTGCCGGGGGGATCAAAACTGAAGCTTTCTTT.